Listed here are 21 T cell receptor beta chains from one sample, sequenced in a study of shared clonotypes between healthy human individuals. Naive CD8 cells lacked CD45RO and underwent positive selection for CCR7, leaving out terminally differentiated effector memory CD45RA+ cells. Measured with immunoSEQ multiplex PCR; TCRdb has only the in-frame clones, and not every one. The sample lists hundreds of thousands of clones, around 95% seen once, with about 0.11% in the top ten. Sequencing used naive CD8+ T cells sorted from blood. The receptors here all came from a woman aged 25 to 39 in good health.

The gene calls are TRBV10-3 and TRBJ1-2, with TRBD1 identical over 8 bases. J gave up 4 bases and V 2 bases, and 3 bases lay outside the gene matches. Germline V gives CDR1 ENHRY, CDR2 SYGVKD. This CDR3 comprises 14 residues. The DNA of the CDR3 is TGTGCCATCAGTGAGCCGGACAGGGTCTATGGCTACACCTTC. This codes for CAISEPDRVYGYTF.

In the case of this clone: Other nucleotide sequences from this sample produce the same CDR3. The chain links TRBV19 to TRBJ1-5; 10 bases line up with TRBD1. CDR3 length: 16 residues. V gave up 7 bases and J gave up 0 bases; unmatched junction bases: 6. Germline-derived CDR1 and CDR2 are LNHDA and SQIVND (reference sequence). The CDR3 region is CASTPGQGPSNQPQHF. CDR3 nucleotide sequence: TGTGCCAGTACCCCGGGACAGGGGCCTAGCAATCAGCCCCAGCATTTT.

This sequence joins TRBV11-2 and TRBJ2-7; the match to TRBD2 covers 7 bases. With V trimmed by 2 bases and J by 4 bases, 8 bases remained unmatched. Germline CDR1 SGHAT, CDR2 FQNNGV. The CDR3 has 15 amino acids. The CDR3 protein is CASSLSKGGTYEQYF. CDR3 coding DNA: TGTGCCAGCAGCTTATCAAAGGGAGGGACGTACGAGCAGTACTTC.

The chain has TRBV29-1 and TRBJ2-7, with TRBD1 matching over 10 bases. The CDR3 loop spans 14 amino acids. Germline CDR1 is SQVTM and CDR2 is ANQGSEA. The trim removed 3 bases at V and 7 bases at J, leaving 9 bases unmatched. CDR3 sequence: CSVDSTGQGWEQYF. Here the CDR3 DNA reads TGCAGCGTTGATTCCACGGGACAGGGGTGGGAGCAGTACTTC.

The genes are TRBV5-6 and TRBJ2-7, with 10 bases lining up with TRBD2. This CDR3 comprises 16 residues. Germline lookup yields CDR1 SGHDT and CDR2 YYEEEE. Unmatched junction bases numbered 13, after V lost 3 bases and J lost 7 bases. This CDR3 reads CASSYGLADSSGEQYF. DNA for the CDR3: TGTGCCAGCAGCTACGGACTAGCGGACTCATCGGGGGAGCAGTACTTC. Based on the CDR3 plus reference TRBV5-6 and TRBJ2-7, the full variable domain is DAGVTQSPTHLIKTRGQQVTLRCSPKSGHDTVSWYQQALGQGPQFIFQYYEEEERQRGNFPDRFSGHQFPNYSSELNVNALLLGDSALYLCASSYGLADSSGEQYFGPGTRLTVT.

The chain's CDR3 is CATSDSTSYEQYF. The CDR3 DNA reads as TGTGCCACATCGGACAGTACGTCCTACGAGCAGTACTTC. The chain employs TRBV10-3 and TRBJ2-7; TRBD1 might be the D (6 bases). This CDR3 is 13 amino acids long. Germline CDR1 and CDR2: ENHRY and SYGVKD. V lost 10 bases to trimming and J lost 1 base, with 14 bases between them.

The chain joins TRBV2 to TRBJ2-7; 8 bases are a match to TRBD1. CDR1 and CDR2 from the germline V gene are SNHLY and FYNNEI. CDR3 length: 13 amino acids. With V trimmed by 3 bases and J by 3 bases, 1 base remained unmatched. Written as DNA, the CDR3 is TGTGCCAGCAGTGACGGACAGGGCTACGAGCAGTACTTC. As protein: CASSDGQGYEQYF.

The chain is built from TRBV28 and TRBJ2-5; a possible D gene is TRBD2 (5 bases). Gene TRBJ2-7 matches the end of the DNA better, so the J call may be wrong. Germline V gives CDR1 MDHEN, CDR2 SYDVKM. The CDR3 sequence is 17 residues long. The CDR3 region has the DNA TGTGCCAGCAGTCCCCCCAGAGGGCCTCCTTCAGGCTACGAGCAGTACTTC. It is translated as CASSPPRGPPSGYEQYF.

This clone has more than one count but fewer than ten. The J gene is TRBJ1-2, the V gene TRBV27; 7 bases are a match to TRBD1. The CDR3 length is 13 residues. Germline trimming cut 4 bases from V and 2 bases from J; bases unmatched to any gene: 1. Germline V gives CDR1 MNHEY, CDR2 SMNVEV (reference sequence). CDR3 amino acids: CASSSGQNYGYTF. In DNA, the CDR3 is TGTGCCAGCAGTTCGGGACAGAACTATGGCTACACCTTC.

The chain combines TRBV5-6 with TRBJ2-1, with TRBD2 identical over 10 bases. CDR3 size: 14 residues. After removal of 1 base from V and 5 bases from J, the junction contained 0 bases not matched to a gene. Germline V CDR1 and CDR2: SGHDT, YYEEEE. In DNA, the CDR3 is TGTGCCAGCAGCTTGACTAGCGGGGACAATGAGCAGTTCTTC. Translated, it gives CASSLTSGDNEQFF.

The CDR3: CASSQAGGLGTEAFF. The CDR3 DNA reads as TGCGCCAGCAGCCAAGCTGGAGGGTTGGGCACTGAAGCTTTCTTT. The genes are TRBV4-1 and TRBJ1-1; D unresolved. The CDR3 runs 15 residues. Trimming left V 1 base short and J 4 bases short, with 13 bases between. The V gene's germline CDR1 is MGHRA and CDR2 YSYEKL.

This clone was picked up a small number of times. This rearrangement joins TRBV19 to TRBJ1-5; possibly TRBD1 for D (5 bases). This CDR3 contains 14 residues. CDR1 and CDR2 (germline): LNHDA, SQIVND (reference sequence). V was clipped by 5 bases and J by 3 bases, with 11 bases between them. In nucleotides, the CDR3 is TGTGCCAGTAGTCCGGGACTTCTCAATCAGCCCCAGCATTTT. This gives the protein CASSPGLLNQPQHF.

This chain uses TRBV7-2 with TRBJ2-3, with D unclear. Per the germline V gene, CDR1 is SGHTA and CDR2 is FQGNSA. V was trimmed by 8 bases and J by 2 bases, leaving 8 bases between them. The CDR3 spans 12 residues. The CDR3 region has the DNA TGTGCCAGCTTAGACCCCACAGATACGCAGTATTTT. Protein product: CASLDPTDTQYF. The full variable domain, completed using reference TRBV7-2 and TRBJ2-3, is GAGVSQSPSNKVTEKGKDVELRCDPISGHTALYWYRQSLGQGLEFLIYFQGNSAPDKSGLPSDRFSAERTGGSVSTLTIQRTQQEDSAVYLCASLDPTDTQYFGPGTRLTVL.

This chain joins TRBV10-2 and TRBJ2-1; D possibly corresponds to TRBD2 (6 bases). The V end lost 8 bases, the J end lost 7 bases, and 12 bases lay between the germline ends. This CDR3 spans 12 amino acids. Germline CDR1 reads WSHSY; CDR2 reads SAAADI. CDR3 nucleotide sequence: TGCGCCAGCTCGGGACTTTTAAATGAGCAGTTCTTC. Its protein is CASSGLLNEQFF.

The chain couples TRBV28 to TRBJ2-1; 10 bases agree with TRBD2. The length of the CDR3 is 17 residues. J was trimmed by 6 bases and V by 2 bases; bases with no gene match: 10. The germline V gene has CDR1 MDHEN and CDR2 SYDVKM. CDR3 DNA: TGTGCCAGCAGTTTAAGGTCGGTAGCGGGAGGCTCCAATGAGCAGTTCTTC. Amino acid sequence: CASSLRSVAGGSNEQFF.

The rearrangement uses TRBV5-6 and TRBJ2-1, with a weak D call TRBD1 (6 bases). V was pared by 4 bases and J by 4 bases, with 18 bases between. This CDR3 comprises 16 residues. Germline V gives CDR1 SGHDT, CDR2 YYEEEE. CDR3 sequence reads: CASSTARGIWYNEQFF. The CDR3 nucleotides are TGTGCCAGCAGCACCGCAAGGGGGATTTGGTACAATGAGCAGTTCTTC. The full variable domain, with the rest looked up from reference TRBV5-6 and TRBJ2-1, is DAGVTQSPTHLIKTRGQQVTLRCSPKSGHDTVSWYQQALGQGPQFIFQYYEEEERQRGNFPDRFSGHQFPNYSSELNVNALLLGDSALYLCASSTARGIWYNEQFFGPGTRLTVL.

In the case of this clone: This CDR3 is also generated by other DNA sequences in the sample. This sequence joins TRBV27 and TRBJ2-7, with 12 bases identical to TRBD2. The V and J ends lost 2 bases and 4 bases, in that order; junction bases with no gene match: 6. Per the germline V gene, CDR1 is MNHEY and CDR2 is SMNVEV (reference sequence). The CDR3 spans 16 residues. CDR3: CASSLLAGGPIYEQYF. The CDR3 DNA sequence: TGTGCCAGCAGTTTACTAGCGGGAGGGCCGATATACGAGCAGTACTTC.

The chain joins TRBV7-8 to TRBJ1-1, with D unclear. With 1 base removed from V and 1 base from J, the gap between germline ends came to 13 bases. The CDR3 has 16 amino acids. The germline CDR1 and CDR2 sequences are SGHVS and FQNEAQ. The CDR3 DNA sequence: TGTGCCAGCAGCTTAGTTAGATACCCGACGAACACTGAAGCTTTCTTT. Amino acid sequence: CASSLVRYPTNTEAFF. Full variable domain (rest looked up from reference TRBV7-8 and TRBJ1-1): GAGVSQSPRYKVAKRGQDVALRCDPISGHVSLFWYQQALGQGPEFLTYFQNEAQLDKSGLPSDRFFAERPEGSVSTLKIQRTQQEDSAVYLCASSLVRYPTNTEAFFGQGTRLTVV.

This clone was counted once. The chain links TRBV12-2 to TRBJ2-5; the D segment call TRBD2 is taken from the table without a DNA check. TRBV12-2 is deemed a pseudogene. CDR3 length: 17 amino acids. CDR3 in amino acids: CASRPPPGGRALETQYF. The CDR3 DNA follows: TGTGCAAGTCGCCCACCTCCCGGCGGGAGGGCCTTGGAGACCCAGTACTTC.

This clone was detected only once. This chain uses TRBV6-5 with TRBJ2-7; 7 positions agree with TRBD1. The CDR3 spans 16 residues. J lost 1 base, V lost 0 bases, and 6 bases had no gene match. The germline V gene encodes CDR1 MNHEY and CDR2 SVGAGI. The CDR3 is CASSYSTGLRSYEQYF. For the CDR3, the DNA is TGTGCCAGCAGTTACTCGACAGGGCTAAGATCCTACGAGCAGTACTTC.

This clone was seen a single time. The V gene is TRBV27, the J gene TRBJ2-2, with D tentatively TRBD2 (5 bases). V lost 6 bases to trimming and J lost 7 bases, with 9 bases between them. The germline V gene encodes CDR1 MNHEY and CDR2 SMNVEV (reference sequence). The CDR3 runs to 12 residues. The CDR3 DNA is TGTGCCAGCAGGCTAGGGAGCGGGGAGCTGTTTTTT. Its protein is CASRLGSGELFF.